The subject of this entry is one TCR beta chain. This clonotype was observed at least ten times. The antigen it binds to is not known. No per-base quality is available; no much larger clone lies one base away. The time point label of this sample denotes: newly diagnosed GD, antithyroid drugs for less than 3 months. For both TCR sequencing and RNA sequencing, RNA was extracted from PBMCs in TRIzol. The diagnosis of Graves' disease followed American Thyroid Association guidelines. Patients for the study were recruited at an endocrinology department in Xi'an, China. Each patient gave about 8.1 milliliters of peripheral blood, collected in an EDTA anticoagulant tube. Ficoll Paque Plus density gradient separation was used to isolate PBMCs, and no further T cell sorting was done. An Agilent 2100 Bioanalyzer and agarose gel were used to assess RNA quality, and a NanoDrop 2000 was used to measure RNA concentration.

This entry is derived from a study of regulatory T cells in long-lasting Graves disease (dated by TCRdb to the early 2020s). A note on the overall study: Antithyroid drugs had been taken for less than 3 months by newly diagnosed Graves' disease patients. Peripheral blood TCR sequencing and RNA sequencing compared persistent Graves' disease patients with newly diagnosed Graves' disease patients. The study took place in China and was registered as a clinical trial. TCR sequencing covered 13 persistent and roughly 20 newly diagnosed Graves' disease patients, some 35 samples in total. Overall results and qualifications from the work: The authors acknowledged the small sample size as a limitation that may reduce accuracy. A larger number of public clonotypes was shared among persistent patients (about 2,700) than among newly diagnosed patients (around 970). Because the primary lesion, thyroid tissue, could not be accessed, the study looked at peripheral blood alone. Lower TCR Shannon entropy and fewer highly expanded clones were observed in persistent Graves' disease patients than in newly diagnosed patients, which suggested clonal expansion. Only the TCR beta chain was sequenced and analyzed.

Libraries were built with multiplex PCR. Sequencing instrument: Illumina HiSeq 4000. CDR3 regions were amplified by Arm-PCR with iRepertoire HTBI primers to construct TCR beta libraries. PCR products were gel purified before sequencing. The paper's data handling went like this. Gene usage analysis of CDR3 amino acid clonotypes relied on the 60 or so TRBV and more than twelve TRBJ segments identified across samples. COPE and FqMerger were used to merge the filtered high-quality paired reads into contigs. BLAST was used to align contigs to IMGT TRBV, TRBD and TRBJ reference genes, and CDR3 was defined according to IMGT. Clonotypes above 0.1% frequency were classified as highly expanded clones. Shannon entropy was used to measure repertoire diversity, and the Gini coefficient was used to measure V-J evenness. A clonotype found in more than one individual was treated as public. TCRdb took the public reads, trimmed them with fastp at Q25, ran MiXCR for clone calling and kept in-frame beta chains. Rows are combined by CDR3 protein, so each entry shows the most common genes and DNA. TCRdb's processing, not the study's, gives the V and J calls here. The sample table holds some 230,000 distinct CDR3 sequences, of which about a sixth were seen once. Together, the top ten hold approximately 24% of the sample.

The clonotype originates from a female donor with Graves disease. Sequencing used peripheral blood mononuclear cells (PBMCs), obtained at new diagnosis, from a patient treated with antithyroid drugs.

CDR3 sequence: CSAQPLRLAALGRDEQYF. The nucleotides read TGCAGTGCTCAACCTCTAAGACTAGCGGCCCTGGGGAGGGACGAGCAGTACTTC. The chain links TRBV20-1 with TRBJ2-7; 9 of the junction bases match TRBD2. Measured from the cysteine to the phenylalanine, the CDR3 is 18 residues long. Solely the CDR3 DNA is kept, with 54 bases framed from the first base. Germline trimming amounts to 5 bases on V and 5 bases on J, with 22 as the count of junction bases outside the gene matches. CDR1 DFQATT and CDR2 SNEGSKA were looked up in the germline V gene (reference sequence).